Sequencing of this T cell receptor (beta chain) was carried out in a study of shared clonotypes between healthy human individuals. Naive CD8 cells comprised CD45RO-negative, CCR7-positively selected cells, excluding terminally differentiated effector memory CD45RA+ cells. Study findings and constraints: Sorted-subset sequencing, rarefaction showed, was incomplete despite large depth. Roughly 5.3% of naive CD4 clonotypes were common to four donors.

The CDR3 sequence is 15 residues long. The germline V gene encodes CDR1 MNHEY and CDR2 SMNVEV (reference sequence). The V and J ends lost 5 bases and 1 base respectively, with 13 bases between them. Remarks on this clone: Its matching antigen is unknown.

Clones were sequenced by immunoSEQ multiplex PCR, and TCRdb holds only the in-frame ones, with some missing. Among about 700,000 clones, 92% were seen once, and the ten largest hold approximately 24%. The chain has TRBV27 and TRBJ2-3, with a weak D call TRBD2 (6 bases). The sequence was collected from a man younger than 40 in good health. The sequencing sample was made of naive CD8+ T cells sorted from blood. CDR3 loop: CASSKRAGRTDTQYF. CDR3 DNA: TGTGCCAGCAGTAAAAGGGCGGGACGCACAGATACGCAGTATTTT.